This paragraph covers one T cell receptor beta chain sequence. Its antigen is undetermined. The data were taken from a study of PD-1 blockade in classical Hodgkin lymphoma. Study findings and constraints: Researchers reported that CD4+ TCR diversity, though not CD8+, rose significantly by C4D1.

The table came from immunoSEQ multiplex PCR; TCRdb's copy has only in-frame clones and leaves some out. Among roughly 97,000 clones listed, over 80% were seen once. The V gene's germline CDR1 is SGHVS and CDR2 FQNEAQ. Trimming took off 0 bases at V and 4 bases at J, with 11 bases between the two ends. The CDR3 contains 15 residues. Every single patient, without exception, relapsed after autologous stem cell transplantation, and brentuximab vedotin exposure varied. The input for sequencing was peripheral blood mononuclear cells (PBMCs), taken at baseline. This receptor was identified in a human donor with classical Hodgkin lymphoma. This chain links TRBV7-8 with TRBJ2-3, with D possibly being TRBD2 (5 bases). This chain's CDR3 is CASSLAPGSADTQYF. The CDR3 DNA is TGTGCCAGCAGCTTAGCGCCGGGGTCGGCAGATACGCAGTATTTT. The variable domain in full, completed from reference TRBV7-8 and TRBJ2-3, reads GAGVSQSPRYKVAKRGQDVALRCDPISGHVSLFWYQQALGQGPEFLTYFQNEAQLDKSGLPSDRFFAERPEGSVSTLKIQRTQQEDSAVYLCASSLAPGSADTQYFGPGTRLTVL.